The clone carrying this T cell receptor beta chain has at least ten counts. The sample is drawn from a study of CD8 T cells in ankylosing spondylitis. Trimming pared 3 bases from V and 5 bases from J, leaving 2 bases between. Germline CDR1 WSHSY, CDR2 SAAADI. This CDR3 has 11 residues. TCRdb used MiXCR to reprocess the 5' RACE reads, holding one entry per CDR3 protein. The data hold 180,000 or so distinct CDR3 sequences, with 11% observed a single time. Material for sequencing was blood, either unsorted or a sorted T cell fraction (not recorded which). The chain joins TRBV10-2 to TRBJ1-3; D is unresolved. The receptor's source is a male donor with ankylosing spondylitis or in good health (not recorded which). CDR3 protein: CASSERNTIYF. CDR3 nucleotide sequence: TGCGCCAGCAGTGAAAGAAACACCATATATTTT.